The rows below give T cell receptor beta chains drawn from one sample of a study of regulatory T cells in long-lasting Graves disease. From the multiplex PCR reads, TCRdb called clonotypes with MiXCR, one entry per CDR3 protein. The table records hundreds of thousands of distinct CDR3 sequences, under 25% of them present only once. This material consisted of peripheral blood mononuclear cells (PBMCs), taken when the disease was refractory, from a patient treated with antithyroid drugs. The receptor source for this set is a female donor with Graves disease. The CDR3 runs from the conserved cysteine through the conserved F or W. A D gene is named only where the DNA matches it firmly. The size of a clone is reported for some rows only, either as once, few or many, or as a class for expanded clones.

d_call: TRBD1
clone_size: many
j_call: TRBJ1-6
v_call: TRBV27
cdr3_aa: CASSLKGTGGATWNSPLHF
cdr3_nt: TGTGCCAGCAGCCTAAAGGGGACAGGGGGCGCTACTTGGAATTCACCCCTCCACTTT

d_call: -
clone_size: many
j_call: TRBJ2-1
v_call: TRBV28
cdr3_aa: CASSSSQGTLIIF
cdr3_nt: TGTGCCAGCAGTTCGAGTCAAGGGACATTGATAATCTTC

d_call: -
clone_size: -
j_call: TRBJ1-4
v_call: TRBV20-1
cdr3_aa: CSASRATNEKLFF
cdr3_nt: TGCAGTGCAAGCAGAGCAACTAATGAAAAACTGTTTTTT

d_call: -
clone_size: many
j_call: TRBJ1-1
v_call: TRBV7-2
cdr3_aa: CASDSQGNTEAFF
cdr3_nt: TGTGCCAGCGATTCTCAGGGGAACACTGAAGCTTTCTTT

d_call: -
clone_size: many
j_call: TRBJ2-5
v_call: TRBV28
cdr3_aa: CASSFGGRETQYF
cdr3_nt: TGTGCCAGCAGTTTTGGGGGGCGAGAGACCCAGTACTTC

d_call: TRBD1
clone_size: many
j_call: TRBJ1-6
v_call: TRBV28
cdr3_aa: CASSSHPGQGLDSPLHF
cdr3_nt: TGTGCCAGCAGTTCCCATCCGGGACAGGGTTTGGATTCACCCCTCCACTTT

d_call: -
clone_size: once
j_call: TRBJ2-3
v_call: TRBV24-1
cdr3_aa: CATSDLGDHTDTQYF
cdr3_nt: TGTGCCACCAGTGATCTGGGGGACCACACAGATACGCAGTATTTT

d_call: -
clone_size: few
j_call: TRBJ1-5
v_call: TRBV19
cdr3_aa: CASRARAENQPQHF
cdr3_nt: TGTGCCAGTAGGGCCAGGGCGGAAAATCAGCCCCAGCATTTT

d_call: -
clone_size: -
j_call: TRBJ1-1
v_call: TRBV30
cdr3_aa: CAWTGSQGPSTEAFF
cdr3_nt: TGTGCCTGGACGGGGTCCCAGGGACCGAGCACTGAAGCTTTCTTT

d_call: TRBD1
clone_size: -
j_call: TRBJ1-1
v_call: TRBV3-1
cdr3_aa: CASSQGTGRNTEAFF
cdr3_nt: TGTGCCAGCAGCCAAGGGACAGGGAGGAACACTGAAGCTTTCTTT

d_call: -
clone_size: many
j_call: TRBJ1-1
v_call: TRBV6-1
cdr3_aa: CASISSLGGTEAFF
cdr3_nt: TGTGCCAGCATCTCCTCCTTGGGTGGCACTGAAGCTTTCTTT

d_call: TRBD1
clone_size: many
j_call: TRBJ1-1
v_call: TRBV12-3/TRBV12-4
cdr3_aa: CASSSGQGLNTEAFF
cdr3_nt: TGTGCCAGCAGTTCGGGACAGGGCTTGAACACTGAAGCTTTCTTT

d_call: -
clone_size: -
j_call: TRBJ1-2
v_call: TRBV29-1
cdr3_aa: CSVEDLPSNYGYTF
cdr3_nt: TGCAGCGTTGAAGATCTTCCCAGTAACTATGGCTACACCTTC

d_call: -
clone_size: -
j_call: TRBJ2-5
v_call: TRBV11-1
cdr3_aa: CASSFVTKLETQYF
cdr3_nt: TGTGCCAGCAGCTTCGTAACTAAGCTAGAGACCCAGTACTTC

d_call: -
clone_size: many
j_call: TRBJ1-2
v_call: TRBV28
cdr3_aa: CASSQREDGYTF
cdr3_nt: TGTGCCAGCAGTCAACGGGAGGATGGCTACACCTTC

d_call: -
clone_size: few
j_call: TRBJ2-7
v_call: TRBV30
cdr3_aa: CAWSGQGGSYEQYF
cdr3_nt: TGTGCCTGGAGTGGACAGGGAGGGTCCTACGAGCAGTACTTC

d_call: TRBD1
clone_size: many
j_call: TRBJ1-4
v_call: TRBV6-5
cdr3_aa: CASSSPGTGVEKLFF
cdr3_nt: TGTGCCAGCAGTTCCCCCGGGACAGGGGTTGAAAAACTGTTTTTT

d_call: TRBD1
clone_size: many
j_call: TRBJ1-5
v_call: TRBV12-3/TRBV12-4
cdr3_aa: CASSGTVRDQPQHF
cdr3_nt: TGTGCCAGCAGTGGGACAGTGAGGGATCAGCCCCAGCATTTT

d_call: -
clone_size: many
j_call: TRBJ2-7
v_call: TRBV28
cdr3_aa: CASSLSIEQYF
cdr3_nt: TGTGCCAGCAGTTTGTCAATTGAGCAGTACTTC

d_call: -
clone_size: many
j_call: TRBJ1-1
v_call: TRBV28
cdr3_aa: CASSSLLRGPEAFF
cdr3_nt: TGTGCCAGCAGTTCATTGCTGAGGGGCCCTGAAGCTTTCTTT

d_call: -
clone_size: many
j_call: TRBJ2-7
v_call: TRBV6-2/TRBV6-3
cdr3_aa: CASSYSEDILNSYEQYF
cdr3_nt: TGTGCCAGCAGTTACTCGGAGGACATCCTAAACTCCTACGAGCAGTACTTC

d_call: -
clone_size: -
j_call: TRBJ1-6
v_call: TRBV7-3
cdr3_aa: CASSLGGRNSPLHF
cdr3_nt: TGTGCCAGCAGCTTAGGTGGGCGGAATTCACCCCTCCACTTT

d_call: TRBD1
clone_size: many
j_call: TRBJ2-5
v_call: TRBV24-1
cdr3_aa: CATSDTRQGGETQYF
cdr3_nt: TGTGCCACCAGTGATACTAGACAGGGGGGAGAGACCCAGTACTTC

d_call: TRBD1
clone_size: -
j_call: TRBJ2-1
v_call: TRBV2
cdr3_aa: CASRKDRVSYNEQFF
cdr3_nt: TGTGCCAGCAGGAAGGACAGGGTGTCCTACAATGAGCAGTTCTTC

d_call: -
clone_size: many
j_call: TRBJ2-7
v_call: TRBV7-6
cdr3_aa: CASGTAFSYEQYF
cdr3_nt: TGTGCCAGCGGAACTGCTTTCTCCTACGAGCAGTACTTC

d_call: -
clone_size: many
j_call: TRBJ2-5
v_call: TRBV28
cdr3_aa: CASSPTSRFSETQYF
cdr3_nt: TGTGCCAGCAGTCCCACGTCTAGGTTTTCCGAGACCCAGTACTTC

d_call: -
clone_size: -
j_call: TRBJ2-3
v_call: TRBV7-3
cdr3_aa: CASSFSEADTQYF
cdr3_nt: TGTGCCAGCAGCTTTAGTGAGGCAGATACGCAGTATTTT

d_call: -
clone_size: -
j_call: TRBJ2-3
v_call: TRBV20-1
cdr3_aa: CSAPIWGTRTDTQYF
cdr3_nt: TGCAGTGCGCCCATATGGGGGACTCGCACAGATACGCAGTATTTT

d_call: -
clone_size: few
j_call: TRBJ2-5
v_call: TRBV11-1
cdr3_aa: CASSLNEYQETQYF
cdr3_nt: TGTGCCAGCAGCTTAAACGAGTACCAAGAGACCCAGTACTTC

d_call: -
clone_size: -
j_call: TRBJ2-2
v_call: TRBV7-2
cdr3_aa: CASSFHAVGDRPFGSGELFF
cdr3_nt: TGTGCCAGCAGCTTCCATGCCGTGGGCGACCGGCCCTTTGGGTCCGGGGAGCTGTTTTTT

d_call: -
clone_size: many
j_call: TRBJ2-5
v_call: TRBV11-3
cdr3_aa: CASKGAGETQYF
cdr3_nt: TGTGCCAGCAAAGGGGCTGGAGAGACCCAGTACTTC

d_call: -
clone_size: -
j_call: TRBJ2-2
v_call: TRBV7-3
cdr3_aa: CASSLDRNLGELFF
cdr3_nt: TGTGCCAGCAGCCTCGACAGGAATCTCGGGGAGCTGTTTTTT

d_call: -
clone_size: many
j_call: TRBJ1-2
v_call: TRBV7-2
cdr3_aa: CASSTSGDSKGGYTF
cdr3_nt: TGTGCCAGCAGCACGTCGGGGGATTCTAAAGGTGGCTACACCTTC